Listed below are T cell receptor beta chains from one sample, sequenced in a study of T-cell memory formation after mild COVID-19. One entry per CDR3 protein results from TCRdb running MiXCR on the 5' RACE reads. The sample shows 500,000 to 550,000 distinct CDR3 sequences, about a fifth of them seen only once. The sequencing input was PBMCs or a T cell subset sorted from them (not recorded which). The source of these receptors is an adult woman who had mild COVID-19 (a few samples of this study predate the infection). Cell type and time point are not known. Both conserved end residues are part of each CDR3. D genes are given only for firm matches. Part of the rows lack a size; the others show once, few, many or a class for expanded clones.

J gene | D gene | clone size | V gene | CDR3 DNA | CDR3 protein
TRBJ2-7 | - | - | TRBV18 | TGTGCCAGCTCACCAGAGACAGGCCCCTACGAGCAGTACTTC | CASSPETGPYEQYF
TRBJ2-5 | - | few | TRBV9 | TGTGCCAGCAGCTTTACAGGGACTACCCAGGGGACCCAGTACTTC | CASSFTGTTQGTQYF
TRBJ1-4 | TRBD1 | many | TRBV7-9 | TGTGCCAGCAGCTCAGCGACAGGGTCGGTGTTTTTT | CASSSATGSVFF
TRBJ2-3 | - | - | TRBV7-8 | TGTGCCAGCAGCTTAGGGGCTAGCAGGGGGGCAGATACGCAGTATTTT | CASSLGASRGADTQYF
TRBJ2-7 | TRBD2 | - | TRBV5-6 | TGTGCCAGCAGCATACTAGCGGGCCACTCCTACGAGCAGTACTTC | CASSILAGHSYEQYF
TRBJ2-3 | - | many | TRBV27 | TGTGCCAGCAGCAGGACGGGTCGTAGCACAGATACGCAGTATTTT | CASSRTGRSTDTQYF
TRBJ1-2 | - | - | TRBV5-1 | TGCGCCAGCAGCTTGGGAGGGGCCAGCGGAGGCTACACCTTC | CASSLGGASGGYTF
TRBJ1-4 | - | - | TRBV10-2 | TGCGCCAGCAGGCCGGGGGGGGGATCGAATGAAAAACTGTTTTTT | CASRPGGGSNEKLFF
TRBJ2-5 | - | few | TRBV7-7 | TGTGCCAGCAGCTTAGCTGCCCAAGGGGAGACCCAGTACTTC | CASSLAAQGETQYF
TRBJ2-3 | - | - | TRBV27 | TGTGCCACCACGGGACTGACAGGATCCACAGATACGCAGTATTTT | CATTGLTGSTDTQYF
TRBJ1-5 | - | - | TRBV27 | TGTGCCAGCAGTTTATCCGGGATTTATAGCAATCAGCCCCAGCATTTT | CASSLSGIYSNQPQHF
TRBJ2-1 | TRBD2 | few | TRBV6-5 | TGTGCCAGCAGTCAACTAGCGGGGGTTTACAATGAGCAGTTCTTC | CASSQLAGVYNEQFF
TRBJ2-1 | TRBD2 | many | TRBV9 | TGTGCCAGCAGCGAGGGACTAGCGGGAGGATCCTACAATGAGCAGTTCTTC | CASSEGLAGGSYNEQFF
TRBJ1-1 | - | - | TRBV5-1 | TGCGCCAGCAGCTTGAATCAGGGCGACACTGAAGCTTTCTTT | CASSLNQGDTEAFF
TRBJ2-7 | TRBD2 | - | TRBV15 | TGTGCCACCGCGGAGGGACTAGCGGGCGGATACGAGCAGTACTTC | CATAEGLAGGYEQYF
TRBJ2-5 | TRBD1 | few | TRBV18 | TGTGCCAGCTCACGGCAACAGGGGTCTGAAGAGACCCAGTACTTC | CASSRQQGSEETQYF
TRBJ2-1 | TRBD1 | - | TRBV9 | TGTGCCAGCAGCTTGACGACAGGGGTAGTCAATGAGCAGTTCTTC | CASSLTTGVVNEQFF
TRBJ2-7 | TRBD1 | few | TRBV19 | TGTGCCAGTAGTACCTGGACAGGGGTGGGCAACGAGCAGTACTTC | CASSTWTGVGNEQYF
TRBJ2-1 | - | - | TRBV30 | TGTGCCTGGAGTAGCGGAGAGGCTAATGAGCAGTTCTTC | CAWSSGEANEQFF
TRBJ1-5 | - | few | TRBV7-2 | TGTGCCAGCAGCTTAGCAGGGTGGGGCAATCAGCCCCAGCATTTT | CASSLAGWGNQPQHF
TRBJ1-1 | TRBD1 | - | TRBV7-9 | TGTGCCAGCAGCTTGTTGAGCAGGGGGGGTGGCACTGAAGCTTTCTTT | CASSLLSRGGGTEAFF
TRBJ2-2 | - | - | TRBV12-3/TRBV12-4 | TGTGCCAGCACCCCCAATGGAGGGTACGGGGAGCTGTTTTTT | CASTPNGGYGELFF
TRBJ2-1 | TRBD2 | - | TRBV29-1 | TGCAGCGTTGTAGGAGCGGGGGGGCCGAATGAGCAGTTCTTC | CSVVGAGGPNEQFF
TRBJ2-1 | TRBD1 | few | TRBV7-6 | TGTGCCAGCAGCTTAAACGGACAGGGGGGTTATGAGCAGTTCTTC | CASSLNGQGGYEQFF
TRBJ2-1 | - | - | TRBV29-1 | TGCAGCGTTTTAGGGGGACGACTTCAGTACAATGAGCAGTTCTTC | CSVLGGRLQYNEQFF
TRBJ1-1 | TRBD1 | - | TRBV4-2 | TGTGCCAGCAGCCAAGATGACAGGGGAAGGAGAAGGAACACTGAAGCTTTCTTT | CASSQDDRGRRRNTEAFF
TRBJ2-3 | - | - | TRBV7-6 | TGTGCCAGCAGCTTAGGAGGGGGAGGAGATACGCAGTATTTT | CASSLGGGGDTQYF
TRBJ1-4 | TRBD1 | few | TRBV7-9 | TGTGCCAGCAGCCGGGGACAGGCTAATGAAAAACTGTTTTTT | CASSRGQANEKLFF
TRBJ1-2 | - | few | TRBV27 | TGTGCCAGCAGTTTAGCCGCGGGGGTCCCGTTCTATGGCTACACCTTC | CASSLAAGVPFYGYTF
TRBJ2-6 | TRBD1 | few | TRBV20-1 | TGCAGTGCTAGCCACCCCCGGGACAGTGCTGCTGGGGCCAACGTCCTGACTTTC | CSASHPRDSAAGANVLTF
TRBJ1-3 | - | once | TRBV2 | TGTGCCAGCACCCCCACGGACATCAGAAACACCATATATTTT | CASTPTDIRNTIYF
TRBJ2-2 | TRBD2 | - | TRBV7-2 | TGTGCCAGCAGCGTGGCGGGACTAGCGGGAGGTCGCACCGGGGAGCTGTTTTTT | CASSVAGLAGGRTGELFF
TRBJ1-4 | - | few | TRBV6-5 | TGTGCCAGCACCAAAACGGCCACCGTTAATGAAAAACTGTTTTTT | CASTKTATVNEKLFF